The 26 T cell receptor beta chains below come from one sample, sequenced in a study of radiation and T cells in renal cell carcinoma. Sequenced by immunoSEQ multiplex PCR; TCRdb stores in-frame clones only, minus some. Of about 43,000 clones in the sample, roughly 85% are singletons; the top ten hold 25% to 30%. Time point described: blood 4 weeks post-SBRT, at nephrectomy. Treatment meaning: 15 Gy SBRT to primary tumor, nephrectomy 4 weeks later. The sequencing here drew on blood, taken from a patient whose treatment included radiotherapy and nephrectomy. These receptors were taken from a woman aged 70-85 years with renal cell carcinoma.

The genes are TRBV19 and TRBJ1-2; 7 bases agree with TRBD1. Trimming removed 4 bases from V and 4 bases from J; junction bases left unmatched: 3. The CDR3 runs 13 residues. Germline V lookup: CDR1 LNHDA, CDR2 SQIVND (reference sequence). CDR3 nucleotides: TGTGCCAGTAGTAGGGGGGACAGCTATGGCTACACCTTC. Protein: CASSRGDSYGYTF.

This clone showed up just once. V is TRBV19 and J is TRBJ2-1; TRBD2 agrees at 8 bases. J was trimmed by 7 bases and V by 4 bases; bases with no gene match: 12. This CDR3 region has 16 residues. CDR1 and CDR2 from the germline V gene are LNHDA and SQIVND (reference sequence). This CDR3 is CASSSSGILAVNEQFF. In DNA, the CDR3 is TGTGCCAGTAGTAGTAGCGGGATCTTAGCGGTGAATGAGCAGTTCTTC.

V is TRBV30 and J is TRBJ2-7, with D uncertain. Looked up from germline, CDR1 is GTSNPN and CDR2 is SVGIG (reference sequence). V lost 0 bases, J lost 0 bases, and 6 bases lay in between. The CDR3 spans 13 residues. The CDR3 sequence: CAWSVNPSYEQYF. CDR3 nucleotide sequence: TGTGCCTGGAGTGTAAATCCCTCCTACGAGCAGTACTTC.

The genes are TRBV19 and TRBJ2-2; 7 nucleotides align to TRBD2. Germline trimming cut 5 bases from V and 3 bases from J; bases unmatched to any gene: 3. The CDR3 runs to 14 residues. The germline CDR1 and CDR2 sequences are LNHDA and SQIVND (reference sequence). CDR3 nucleotide sequence: TGTGCCAGTAGTTGGGCGGGGGACACCGGGGAGCTGTTTTTT. It specifies CASSWAGDTGELFF.

The chain links TRBV19 to TRBJ1-5; 8 nucleotides align to TRBD1. The V gene end was trimmed by 1 base and the J gene end by 0 bases; junction bases not matched to a gene: 5. The CDR3 has 17 amino acids. Germline V gives CDR1 LNHDA, CDR2 SQIVND (reference sequence). The CDR3 bases are TGTGCCAGTAGTATAGCTGGGACAGGCTATAGCAATCAGCCCCAGCATTTT. This encodes CASSIAGTGYSNQPQHF.

This clone has only a few counts. This chain uses TRBV10-2 with TRBJ2-4; 8 positions match TRBD2. Germline lookup yields CDR1 WSHSY and CDR2 SAAADI. This CDR3 has 13 residues. V was pared by 6 bases and J by 9 bases, with 7 bases of the junction left unmatched. CDR3 amino acids: CASRGSGGGIQYF. The CDR3 region has the DNA TGCGCCAGCAGAGGGAGCGGGGGTGGCATTCAGTACTTC.

This chain connects TRBV5-1 to TRBJ2-3; TRBD1 agrees at 12 bases. Trimming cost V 4 bases and J 2 bases; bases outside gene matches: 5. Looked up from germline, CDR1 is SGHRS and CDR2 is YFSETQ. The CDR3 spans 16 residues. The CDR3 DNA reads TGCGCCAGCAGCCCGGGGGACAGGGGGCCCACAGATACGCAGTATTTT. Encoded protein: CASSPGDRGPTDTQYF. The whole variable domain, filled in from reference TRBV5-1 and TRBJ2-3, reads KAGVTQTPRYLIKTRGQQVTLSCSPISGHRSVSWYQQTPGQGLQFLFEYFSETQRNKGNFPGRFSGRQFSNSRSEMNVSTLELGDSALYLCASSPGDRGPTDTQYFGPGTRLTVL.

The DNA of the CDR3 is TGTGCCAGCAGCGTAGATTCTCGGGGCCCTCGACTAGCGGGAAGCTCCTACAATGAGCAGTTCTTC. Its translation: CASSVDSRGPRLAGSSYNEQFF. The chain employs TRBV9 and TRBJ2-1; 11 bases line up with TRBD2. Germline CDR1 and CDR2: SGDLS and YYNGEE. The V and J ends lost 0 bases and 0 bases, in that order; junction bases with no gene match: 17. The CDR3 is 22 residues long.

CDR3 region: CATSSPDSPRRTFF. The CDR3 DNA reads as TGTGCCACCTCCAGCCCCGACAGCCCCAGAAGGACTTTCTTT. V gene TRBV19 combines with J gene TRBJ1-1; a weak D match, TRBD1 (5 bases). V was clipped by 10 bases and J by 12 bases, with 27 bases between them. CDR1 is LNHDA, CDR2 SQIVND, per germline (reference sequence). This CDR3 is built from 14 residues.

This chain connects TRBV19 to TRBJ2-2; D possibly corresponds to TRBD2 (5 bases). Trimming removed 2 bases from V and 5 bases from J, with 12 bases in between. The CDR3 is made up of 15 amino acids. Germline-derived CDR1 and CDR2 are LNHDA and SQIVND (reference sequence). The CDR3 coding sequence is TGTGCCAGTAGTATATCTAGCAGCCATACCGGGGAGCTGTTTTTT. Translation: CASSISSSHTGELFF.

This sequence joins TRBV19 and TRBJ2-6; 8 bases match TRBD1. V lost 0 bases and J lost 1; bases outside the gene matches: 14. The CDR3 consists of 21 residues. Germline CDR1 LNHDA, CDR2 SQIVND (reference sequence). CDR3 nucleotides: TGTGCCAGTAGTATAGAGAGTGCCGGAACAGGGGGATGGTCTGGGGCCAACGTCCTGACTTTC. Translated, it gives CASSIESAGTGGWSGANVLTF.

The chain's CDR3 is CATRQGGGETQYF. The CDR3 nucleotides read TGCGCCACCAGGCAGGGGGGAGGTGAGACCCAGTACTTC. The chain carries TRBV29-1 and TRBJ2-5, with D perhaps TRBD1 (7 bases). The CDR3 loop spans 13 amino acids. From germline, CDR1 is SQVTM and CDR2 ANQGSEA.

The chain employs TRBV19 and TRBJ1-2; no definite D call. V was shortened by 5 bases and J by 4 bases, with 11 bases between the two germline ends. From germline, CDR1 is LNHDA and CDR2 SQIVND (reference sequence). The CDR3 contains 13 residues. CDR3 loop: CASSPDGVYGYTF. Here the CDR3 DNA reads TGTGCCAGTAGTCCGGACGGTGTCTATGGCTACACCTTC.

This clone showed up just once. V is TRBV5-1 and J is TRBJ2-5; 7 bases fit TRBD1. CDR3 length equals 15 residues. V trimming: 0 bases; J trimming: 2 bases; junction bases outside the gene matches: 4. Germline V CDR1 and CDR2: SGHRS, YFSETQ. The DNA for the CDR3 is TGCGCCAGCAGCTTGGACCCGGGACAGCAAGAGACCCAGTACTTC. Amino acids: CASSLDPGQQETQYF.

The chain has TRBV11-3 and TRBJ2-1, with 10 bases lining up with TRBD1. Germline CDR1 SGHNT, CDR2 YENEEA. The CDR3 contains 13 residues. V gave up 5 bases and J gave up 7 bases; unmatched junction bases: 2. In nucleotides, the CDR3 is TGTGCCAGCAGCACGGGACAGGGGAATGAGCAGTTCTTC. This sequence encodes CASSTGQGNEQFF.

The chain has TRBV7-3 and TRBJ2-5, with TRBD1 matching over 12 bases. Trimming took 2 bases from V and 4 from J; bases not matched to a gene: 5. CDR1 is SGHTA and CDR2 is FQGTGA in the germline V gene. The CDR3 length is 16 residues. Written as DNA, the CDR3 is TGTGCCAGCAGCTTATCCGGGACAGGGGGCGGAGAGACCCAGTACTTC. Protein sequence: CASSLSGTGGGETQYF.

The chain carries TRBV5-4 and TRBJ2-3, with TRBD1 matching 10 bases. Trimming at V came to 4 bases and at J to 2 bases, leaving 4 bases not matched to a gene. This CDR3 comprises 15 residues. The germline CDR1 and CDR2 sequences are SGHNT and YYREEE (reference sequence). The CDR3 coding sequence is TGTGCCAGCAGCAAGGGACAGGGGACCACAGATACGCAGTATTTT. Amino acids: CASSKGQGTTDTQYF.

The rearrangement uses TRBV18 and TRBJ2-7; 7 bases map to TRBD1. The length of the CDR3 is 18 residues. CDR1 is KGHSH and CDR2 is LQKENI in the germline V gene. V shed 2 bases, J shed 1 base, and the junction held 14 bases outside the gene matches. The CDR3 region is CASSPDLRHRGHSYEQYF. In nucleotides, the CDR3 is TGTGCCAGCTCACCAGACTTACGCCACAGGGGTCATTCCTACGAGCAGTACTTC.

The rearrangement joins TRBV5-4 to TRBJ2-5; 11 bases match TRBD2. The CDR3 runs to 15 residues. CDR1 SGHNT and CDR2 YYREEE come from the germline V gene (reference sequence). J lost 9 bases, V lost 1 base, and 8 bases had no gene match. CDR3 protein: CASSLNSGGGNAQYF. The CDR3 DNA reads TGTGCCAGCAGCTTGAATAGCGGGGGGGGCAATGCCCAGTACTTC.

This chain links TRBV13 with TRBJ1-6; 9 bases map to TRBD1. With V trimmed by 3 bases and J by 5 bases, 2 bases remained unmatched. Germline values: CDR1 PRHDT, CDR2 FYEKMQ (reference sequence). The length of the CDR3 is 15 residues. CDR3 sequence reads: CASSLGDRDNSPLHF. CDR3 DNA sequence: TGTGCCAGCAGCTTGGGGGACAGGGATAATTCACCCCTCCACTTT.

This clone showed up just once. V is TRBV10-2 and J is TRBJ2-2, with TRBD2 matching 11 bases. Germline V gene sequence: CDR1 WSHSY, CDR2 SAAADI. This CDR3 is built from 15 residues. The trim removed 4 bases at V and 4 bases at J, leaving 2 bases unmatched. CDR3 in DNA: TGCGCCAGCAGTGCCCTAGCGGGGGGCACCGGGGAGCTGTTTTTT. Translated, it gives CASSALAGGTGELFF.

J is TRBJ1-4 and V is TRBV6-1; D not resolved. The CDR3 is 13 residues long. Trimming took 4 bases from V and 8 from J, leaving 11 bases between them. The V gene's germline CDR1 is MNHNS and CDR2 SASEGT. The CDR3 nucleotides read TGTGCCAGCAGTGTCCCGGATAGGGAAAAACTGTTTTTT. It encodes CASSVPDREKLFF.

The gene calls are TRBV6-5 and TRBJ1-1; D possibly corresponds to TRBD1 (6 bases). The CDR3 covers 14 residues. Germline V CDR1 and CDR2: MNHEY, SVGAGI. The V gene lost 2 bases and the J gene lost 1 base, with 8 bases spanning the gap. The chain's CDR3 is CASSYGGGNTEAFF. The CDR3 bases are TGTGCCAGCAGTTACGGAGGGGGGAACACTGAAGCTTTCTTT.

This clone was observed a few times. The V call is TRBV14, the J call TRBJ1-3; no definite D call. CDR3 length: 16 residues. From germline, CDR1 is SGHDN and CDR2 FVKESK. Trimming removed 4 bases from V and 3 bases from J, with 16 bases in between. CDR3 residues: CASSPLGPAGGNTIYF. The CDR3, as DNA: TGTGCCAGCAGCCCCCTTGGGCCCGCGGGTGGAAACACCATATATTTT.

The chain employs TRBV6-5 and TRBJ2-2; D gene unclear. Trimming took 8 bases from V and 4 from J, leaving 11 bases between them. This CDR3 region has 13 residues. Germline V lookup: CDR1 MNHEY, CDR2 SVGAGI. The CDR3: CASGLRTTGELFF. The CDR3 region has the DNA TGTGCCAGCGGGCTCCGGACCACCGGGGAGCTGTTTTTT.

This sequence joins TRBV6-5 and TRBJ1-4, with a tentative D call TRBD1 (5 bases). V was trimmed by 6 bases and J by 8 bases, leaving 16 bases between them. The CDR3 loop spans 14 amino acids. The germline gives CDR1 MNHEY, CDR2 SVGAGI. The DNA for the CDR3 is TGTGCCAGCAGCCTCCGGGACGATGCAGAAAAACTGTTTTTT. Its protein is CASSLRDDAEKLFF.